What follows describes a single TCR beta chain. Sequencing was performed with immunoSEQ multiplex PCR; in TCRdb, only in-frame clones are kept and a portion is missing. The repertoire has around 380,000 clones, approximately 89% of them found once; the top ten carry 1% to 1.5%. Cohort 3 donors counted as recovered after two negative PCRs, clearance, or resolved symptoms. The data belong to a study of blood T cell repertoires in COVID-19. Deletions cut 3 bases from V and 4 bases from J, with 15 bases between. The CDR3 loop spans 15 amino acids. Germline V gene sequence: CDR1 WSHSY, CDR2 SAAADI. This TCR came from a man aged 25 to 40 who had recovered from COVID-19. Sequenced material: PBMCs or T cells enriched from blood (not recorded which). This chain uses TRBV10-2 with TRBJ1-2, with a possible D match to TRBD1 (6 bases). CDR3 in amino acids: CASSDGDRSTYGYTF. The CDR3 nucleotides read TGCGCCAGCAGTGACGGTGACAGGTCAACCTATGGCTACACCTTC.